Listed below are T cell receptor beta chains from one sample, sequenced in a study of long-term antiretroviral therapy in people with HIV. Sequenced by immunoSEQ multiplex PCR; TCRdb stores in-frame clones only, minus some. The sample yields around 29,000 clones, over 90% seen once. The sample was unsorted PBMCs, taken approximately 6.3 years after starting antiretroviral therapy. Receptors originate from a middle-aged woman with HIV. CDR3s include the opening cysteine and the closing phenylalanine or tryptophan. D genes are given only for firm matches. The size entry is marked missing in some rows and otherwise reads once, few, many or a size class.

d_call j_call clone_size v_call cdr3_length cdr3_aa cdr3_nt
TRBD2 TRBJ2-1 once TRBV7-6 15 CASLPLAGLYNEQFF TGTGCCAGCTTGCCTTTAGCGGGGCTTTACAATGAGCAGTTCTTC
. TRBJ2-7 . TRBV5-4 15 CASSLTGHPVYEQYF TGTGCCAGCAGCCTGACCGGACACCCCGTCTACGAGCAGTACTTC
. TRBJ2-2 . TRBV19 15 CASSIIQEITGELFF TGTGCCAGTAGTATAATACAGGAGATCACCGGGGAGCTGTTTTTT
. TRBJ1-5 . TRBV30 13 CAWSRGSNQPQHF TGTGCCTGGAGCAGGGGAAGCAATCAGCCCCAGCATTTT
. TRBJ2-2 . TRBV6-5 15 CASRRGFANTGELFF TGTGCCAGCAGAAGGGGTTTCGCGAACACCGGGGAGCTGTTTTTT
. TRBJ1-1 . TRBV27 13 CASSLGRNTEAFF TGTGCCAGCAGTTTGGGGCGGAACACTGAAGCTTTCTTT
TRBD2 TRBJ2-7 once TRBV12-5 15 CASGPQTSGTYEQYF TGTGCTAGTGGACCCCAGACTAGCGGAACCTACGAGCAGTACTTC
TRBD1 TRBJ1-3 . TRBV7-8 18 CASSSGQGRRLSGNTIYF TGTGCCAGCAGCTCTGGACAGGGGAGGCGTCTCTCTGGAAACACCATATATTTT
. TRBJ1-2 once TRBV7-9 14 CASSLDAGDYGYTF TGTGCCAGCAGCTTAGATGCAGGGGACTATGGCTACACCTTC
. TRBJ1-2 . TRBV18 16 CASSPGRPPQDYGYTF TGTGCCAGCTCGCCAGGGAGACCTCCCCAGGACTATGGCTACACCTTC